This T cell receptor beta chain derives from a study of T-cell reconstitution after alpha-beta-depleted transplantation in children. Preparing the TCRbeta library involved the use of unique molecular identifiers. TCRdb recomputed calls from the PCR reads with MiXCR, one row per CDR3 protein. The table shows around 360,000 distinct CDR3 sequences, with 10% to 13% occurring only once. V trimming: 1 base; J trimming: 1 base; junction bases outside the gene matches: 1. The CDR3 length is 15 residues. The germline V gene encodes CDR1 DFQATT and CDR2 SNEGSKA (reference sequence). This clonotype has a handful of counts.

This clonotype was sampled from a human donor who donated a stem cell graft to a child with acute lymphoblastic leukemia. The input for sequencing was PBMCs from the stem cell graft donor, taken from the stem cell graft. The gene calls are TRBV20-1 and TRBJ2-5, with 12 bases that match TRBD2. The CDR3 loop reads CSARGTSGIQETQYF. DNA for the CDR3: TGCAGTGCTAGAGGGACTAGCGGGATCCAAGAGACCCAGTACTTC.